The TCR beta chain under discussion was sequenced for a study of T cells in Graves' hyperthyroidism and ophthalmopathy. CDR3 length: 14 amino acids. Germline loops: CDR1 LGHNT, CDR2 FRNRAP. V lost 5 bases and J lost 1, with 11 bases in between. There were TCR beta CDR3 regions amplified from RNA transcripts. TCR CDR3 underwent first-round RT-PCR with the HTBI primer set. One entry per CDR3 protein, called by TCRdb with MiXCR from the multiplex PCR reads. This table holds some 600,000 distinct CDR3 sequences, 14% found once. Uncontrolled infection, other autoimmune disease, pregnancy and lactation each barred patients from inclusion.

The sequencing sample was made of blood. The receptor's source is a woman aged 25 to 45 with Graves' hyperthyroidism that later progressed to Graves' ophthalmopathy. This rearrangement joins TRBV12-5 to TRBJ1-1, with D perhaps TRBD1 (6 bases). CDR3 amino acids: CASGTGGPNTEAFF. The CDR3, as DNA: TGTGCTAGTGGTACGGGGGGCCCGAACACTGAAGCTTTCTTT.